One and the same sample provided the 13 T cell receptor beta chains below, sequenced in a study of regulatory T cells in long-lasting Graves disease. iRepertoire HTBI primers and Arm-PCR of CDR3 regions built TCR beta libraries. TCRdb processed the multiplex PCR reads anew with MiXCR; each CDR3 protein has one entry. In the table there are approximately 690,000 distinct CDR3 sequences, about 30% of which are singletons. The time point: persistent/refractory GD, antithyroid drugs over 5 years with positive TRAb. Extracted PBMC RNA gave rise to the TCR library. Sequenced material: peripheral blood mononuclear cells (PBMCs), taken when the disease was refractory, from a patient treated with antithyroid drugs. These TCRs come from a female donor with Graves disease.

A remark on this clonotype: A much larger clone differs by one base, so this may be a read error. Because it lacks the conserved phenylalanine or tryptophan at the end, this CDR3 is likely a read error. This chain connects TRBV10-3 to TRBJ1-2, with D possibly matching TRBD1 (6 bases). Germline CDR1 ENHRY, CDR2 SYGVKD. Trimming pared 2 bases from V and 2 bases from J, leaving 9 bases between. This CDR3 is 14 amino acids long. CDR3 sequence reads: CAISEGQRNYGYTS. The DNA of the CDR3 is TGTGCCATCAGTGAGGGACAGAGGAACTATGGCTACACCTCC.

This clonotype was picked up many times. The chain employs TRBV19 and TRBJ2-5, with a weak D call TRBD2 (5 bases). The V gene's germline CDR1 is LNHDA and CDR2 SQIVND (reference sequence). The CDR3 has 12 amino acids. V shed 6 bases and J shed 5 bases, with 10 bases lying between them. The CDR3 loop reads CASRGREETQYF. DNA of the CDR3: TGTGCCAGTAGAGGGAGAGAGGAGACCCAGTACTTC.

This clonotype occurred a few times. V usage is TRBV11-1 and J usage is TRBJ2-2; TRBD1 matches 10 bases. The CDR3 spans 17 residues. Losses at the gene ends were 5 bases for V and 6 bases for J; bases not matched to a gene: 12. From germline, CDR1 is SGHAT and CDR2 FQDESV (reference sequence). CDR3 protein: CASSPLPGQGSAGELFF. The CDR3 DNA reads TGTGCCAGCAGCCCGCTACCGGGACAGGGGAGCGCCGGGGAGCTGTTTTTT.

In DNA form, the CDR3 reads TGTGCCAGTAGTGGGAGTGACAGAGGGAATCAGCCCCAGCATTTT. It codes for CASSGSDRGNQPQHF. The chain combines TRBV19 with TRBJ1-5; D possibly corresponds to TRBD1 (5 bases). The V and J ends lost 5 bases and 4 bases respectively, with 15 bases between them. The CDR3 consists of 15 residues. Per the germline V gene, CDR1 is LNHDA and CDR2 is SQIVND (reference sequence). Filled out from reference TRBV19 and TRBJ1-5, the complete variable domain reads DGGITQSPKYLFRKEGQNVTLSCEQNLNHDAMYWYRQDPGQGLRLIYYSQIVNDFQKGDIAEGYSVSREKKESFPLTVTSAQKNPTAFYLCASSGSDRGNQPQHFGDGTRLSIL.

This clonotype was counted ten times or more. The CDR3 loop is CASSLGGTGDQPQHF. In nucleotides, the CDR3 is TGCGCCAGCAGCTTGGGCGGGACAGGCGATCAGCCCCAGCATTTT. The gene calls are TRBV5-1 and TRBJ1-5, with TRBD1 matching over 8 bases. J was trimmed by 5 bases and V by 0 bases; bases with no gene match: 4. The CDR3 runs to 15 residues. In germline, CDR1 is SGHRS, CDR2 YFSETQ.

The table lists this clonotype with a few counts. The rearrangement uses TRBV28 and TRBJ2-5; D might be TRBD2 (5 bases). The CDR3 extends over 11 amino acids. V shed 4 bases and J shed 9 bases, with 9 bases lying between them. Germline CDR1 and CDR2: MDHEN and SYDVKM. The CDR3 sequence is CASSYTRAQYF. The CDR3 nucleotides are TGTGCCAGCAGTTATACTAGGGCCCAGTACTTC.

This clonotype appeared a few times. The V call is TRBV19, the J call TRBJ1-1, with D perhaps matching TRBD1 (6 bases). The CDR3 has 16 amino acids. Germline V CDR1 and CDR2: LNHDA, SQIVND (reference sequence). V was shortened by 4 bases and J by 8 bases, with 23 bases between the two germline ends. The CDR3 DNA reads TGTGCCAGTAGTAGGTCGGGGGGCGTGACCCATTTGGAAGCTTTCTTT. Its protein is CASSRSGGVTHLEAFF.

V gene TRBV29-1 combines with J gene TRBJ2-7, with 7 bases that match TRBD2. The CDR3 totals 13 residues. Germline-derived CDR1 and CDR2 are SQVTM and ANQGSEA. V lost 7 bases to trimming and J lost 1 base; unmatched junction nucleotides: 7. CDR3 nucleotide sequence: TGCAGCGGGGCGCCTAGCGGATCCTACGAGCAGTACTTC. It specifies CSGAPSGSYEQYF.

This clonotype was detected a few times. The gene calls are TRBV9 and TRBJ2-5, with 8 bases identical to TRBD1. CDR1 SGDLS and CDR2 YYNGEE come from the germline V gene. The CDR3 is 14 amino acids. J gave up 4 bases and V 2 bases, and 4 bases lay outside the gene matches. CDR3 in DNA: TGTGCCAGCAGCGTTGGACAGGGCGGAGAGACCCAGTACTTC. Translation: CASSVGQGGETQYF.

This chain links TRBV29-1 with TRBJ1-2, with TRBD1 matching over 10 bases. CDR1 SQVTM and CDR2 ANQGSEA come from the germline V gene. The CDR3 has 16 amino acids. V lost 4 bases and J lost 4; bases outside the gene matches: 12. For the CDR3, the DNA is TGCAGCGTTGGGCCCGGGACAGGGGAAAGTGGCTATGGCTACACCTTC. This sequence encodes CSVGPGTGESGYGYTF. Full variable domain (missing parts from reference TRBV29-1 and TRBJ1-2): SAVISQKPSRDICQRGTSLTIQCQVDSQVTMMFWYRQQPGQSLTLIATANQGSEATYESGFVIDKFPISRPNLTFSTLTVSNMSPEDSSIYLCSVGPGTGESGYGYTFGSGTRLTVV.

This clonotype was seen more than once but under ten times. The chain employs TRBV30 and TRBJ1-6; D is ambiguous. Germline V lookup: CDR1 GTSNPN, CDR2 SVGIG (reference sequence). Deletions cut 4 bases from V and 0 bases from J, with 13 bases between. The CDR3 sequence is 16 residues long. The DNA of the CDR3 is TGTGCCTGGAAAAGGACTGCGAGCTCCTATAATTCACCCCTCCACTTT. Its protein product is CAWKRTASSYNSPLHF.

This clonotype was observed a single time. This rearrangement joins TRBV3-1 to TRBJ1-6; D possibly corresponds to TRBD1 (6 bases). This CDR3 region has 14 residues. Trimming pared 5 bases from V and 5 bases from J, leaving 10 bases between. Germline values: CDR1 LGHDT, CDR2 YNNKEL (reference sequence). CDR3 sequence (DNA): TGTGCCAGCAGCGGGACACTAGATAATTCACCCCTCCACTTT. This sequence encodes CASSGTLDNSPLHF.

The chain uses TRBV11-2 and TRBJ2-7; possible D gene TRBD1, 5 bases. The CDR3 loop spans 20 amino acids. V lost 5 bases and J 3 bases, leaving 32 bases between the germline ends. The germline CDR1 and CDR2 sequences are SGHAT and FQNNGV. The CDR3 bases are TGTGCCAGCAGCCAAGACGTCTTAGGACCCCTTGTGCAGGGTCTCTACGAGCAGTACTTC. The encoded protein is CASSQDVLGPLVQGLYEQYF.